A single T cell receptor beta chain is shown here with its context. Its antigen is currently unknown. This sample is part of a study of early T cells in non-severe SARS-CoV-2 infection. Study summary: Sequenced bulk RNA came from whole blood that was unsorted, and chains were unpaired.

Attachment of unique molecular identifiers to individual cDNA molecules was performed. TCRdb processed the 5' RACE reads anew with MiXCR; each CDR3 protein has one entry. The table lists tens of thousands of distinct CDR3 sequences, roughly a tenth of them singletons. General study findings and limits: Lookups in VDJdb leaned toward anti-spike CD8 responses and missed private and CD4 specificities.

V shed 1 base and J shed 5 bases, with 20 bases lying between them. Germline loops: CDR1 MGHRA, CDR2 YSYEKL. This CDR3 is built from 17 residues. The specimen sequenced was whole blood. The chain combines TRBV4-1 with TRBJ2-5; D is perhaps TRBD1 (5 bases). The clonotype originates from an adult who was a healthcare worker with PCR-confirmed SARS-CoV-2 infection or an uninfected control (not recorded which). CDR3 amino acids: CASSQVRTTVSRETQYF. The DNA for the CDR3 is TGCGCCAGCAGCCAAGTCCGGACGACAGTTAGCAGGGAGACCCAGTACTTC.